The 19 T cell receptor beta chains given below trace back to one sample, sequenced in a study of shared clonotypes between healthy human individuals. As defined, naive CD8 cells were CD45RO-negative and positively selected for CCR7, with terminally differentiated effector memory CD45RA+ cells excluded. Method: immunoSEQ multiplex PCR; TCRdb's copy keeps in-frame clones and lacks some. The data show about 2.1 million clones, with 93% seen just once and approximately 1.7% held by the top ten. Sequenced material: naive CD8+ T cells from PBMCs. Receptors originate from a man younger than 30 in good health. Some clones in this sample may be carry-over from other donors' samples.

The chain joins TRBV5-5 to TRBJ2-4; TRBD1 is a possible D gene (5 bases). CDR3 length equals 14 residues. CDR1 and CDR2 (germline): SGHKS, YYEKEE (reference sequence). V was trimmed by 4 bases and J by 4 bases, leaving 12 bases between them. CDR3 sequence reads: CASSPWGGKNIQYF. The CDR3 DNA reads TGTGCCAGCAGCCCCTGGGGCGGAAAAAACATTCAGTACTTC.

The chain is built from TRBV27 and TRBJ2-7; TRBD1 might be the D (5 bases). The CDR3 consists of 16 residues. V was cut by 0 bases and J by 4 bases, with 16 bases left in between. CDR1 is MNHEY, CDR2 SMNVEV, per germline (reference sequence). For the CDR3, the DNA is TGTGCCAGCAGTTTATCGGGTAGGGGCTCCTATTACGAGCAGTACTTC. Protein product: CASSLSGRGSYYEQYF.

The chain uses TRBV6-6 and TRBJ2-1; no clear D gene. Trimming shortened V by 0 bases and J by 6 bases, and 9 bases separated the two germline ends. The CDR3 consists of 14 residues. Germline CDR1 MNHNY, CDR2 SVGAGI (reference sequence). CDR3 sequence: CASSYSVGFNEQFF. CDR3 bases: TGTGCCAGCAGTTACTCGGTTGGTTTCAATGAGCAGTTCTTC.

The rearrangement uses TRBV6-5 and TRBJ1-1; D remains ambiguous. There are 12 residues in the CDR3. Germline V gene lookup returns CDR1 MNHEY and CDR2 SVGAGI. V lost 3 bases and J lost 7, with 9 bases in between. CDR3 loop: CASSYENGEAFF. The CDR3 nucleotides are TGTGCCAGCAGTTATGAGAACGGTGAAGCTTTCTTT.

The chain combines TRBV9 with TRBJ1-2, with D possibly TRBD1 on 5 matching bases. There are 15 residues in the CDR3. V was pared by 3 bases and J by 12 bases, with 24 bases between. Germline values: CDR1 SGDLS, CDR2 YYNGEE. The CDR3 spells CASSGSEIGHETHTF. As DNA, the CDR3 is TGTGCCAGCAGCGGATCCGAAATTGGACATGAAACCCACACCTTC.

The chain joins TRBV9 to TRBJ2-1; tentatively, D is TRBD2 (5 bases). The CDR3 runs to 14 residues. V shed 3 bases and J shed 6 bases, with 13 bases lying between them. The V gene's germline CDR1 is SGDLS and CDR2 YYNGEE. The CDR3 DNA follows: TGTGCCAGCAGCGGCGGGCAGGCGGGCAATGAGCAGTTCTTC. Translated, it gives CASSGGQAGNEQFF.

The chain couples TRBV11-2 to TRBJ2-7; D unresolved. The V end was cut by 3 bases, the J end by 0 bases, with 9 bases between. The CDR3 has 14 amino acids. Germline V gene data show CDR1 as SGHAT and CDR2 as FQNNGV. CDR3 loop: CASSLNWGSYEQYF. As DNA, the CDR3 is TGTGCCAGCAGCTTGAACTGGGGCTCCTACGAGCAGTACTTC.

V usage is TRBV6-1 and J usage is TRBJ1-1; TRBD1 agrees at 9 bases. Per the germline V gene, CDR1 is MNHNS and CDR2 is SASEGT. After removal of 3 bases from V and 4 bases from J, the junction contained 9 bases not matched to a gene. The CDR3 is 16 amino acids. The CDR3 reads CASSDLRLTGGTEAFF. Here the CDR3 DNA reads TGTGCCAGCAGTGACCTAAGATTGACAGGGGGCACTGAAGCTTTCTTT.

Details on this clone: This sample includes further DNA sequences coding for the same CDR3. This chain links TRBV27 with TRBJ1-5, with D unclear. The CDR3 consists of 12 residues. CDR1 is MNHEY and CDR2 is SMNVEV in the germline V gene (reference sequence). Trimming shortened V by 5 bases and J by 1 base, and 3 bases separated the two germline ends. CDR3 region: CASSPSNQPQHF. The CDR3 DNA reads as TGTGCCAGCAGTCCAAGCAATCAGCCCCAGCATTTT.

This clone was seen a few times. The chain recombines TRBV2 with TRBJ2-7; D might be TRBD2 (6 bases). V was clipped by 9 bases and J by 4 bases, with 13 bases between them. In germline, CDR1 is SNHLY, CDR2 FYNNEI. This CDR3 contains 12 residues. The CDR3, as DNA: TGTGCCAGTAGGGACTTCCCATACGAGCAGTACTTC. It yields the protein CASRDFPYEQYF.

This clone showed up just once. The CDR3 here is CASSLNDMNQPQHF. The DNA for the CDR3 is TGTGCCAGCAGTTTAAACGACATGAATCAGCCCCAGCATTTT. The V call is TRBV27, the J call TRBJ1-5; D unresolved. The CDR3 has 14 amino acids. In germline, CDR1 is MNHEY, CDR2 SMNVEV (reference sequence). The ends were cut back, 2 bases at V and 4 bases at J, with 9 bases in the middle.

This chain uses TRBV27 with TRBJ2-2; the match to TRBD2 covers 9 bases. Germline CDR1 MNHEY, CDR2 SMNVEV (reference sequence). CDR3 length: 15 amino acids. Trimming cost V 9 bases and J 7 bases; bases outside gene matches: 12. Here the CDR3 reads CASHSGRESGGELFF. The CDR3 nucleotides are TGTGCCAGTCATAGCGGGAGAGAGTCCGGCGGGGAGCTGTTTTTT.

The V gene is TRBV27, the J gene TRBJ2-7, with TRBD1 identical over 9 bases. Germline CDR1 MNHEY, CDR2 SMNVEV (reference sequence). V shed 5 bases, J shed 4 bases, and the junction held 12 bases outside the gene matches. The CDR3 spans 16 residues. The DNA of the CDR3 is TGTGCCAGCAGTACCCCGCGGGGACAGGGAGGATACGAGCAGTACTTC. Translation gives CASSTPRGQGGYEQYF.

The rearrangement links TRBV6-5 to TRBJ2-7, with 8 bases lining up with TRBD2. In germline, CDR1 is MNHEY, CDR2 SVGAGI. Trimming removed 4 bases from V and 1 base from J; junction bases left unmatched: 6. This CDR3 spans 15 amino acids. The CDR3: CASSFSGSRSYEQYF. The DNA of the CDR3 is TGTGCCAGCAGTTTCAGCGGGAGTCGTTCCTACGAGCAGTACTTC.

The CDR3 here is CASSFQVSSYNEQFF. The CDR3 nucleotides are TGTGCCAGCAGCTTTCAGGTGAGCTCCTACAATGAGCAGTTCTTC. This chain links TRBV5-4 with TRBJ2-1; D uncertain. Germline V gives CDR1 SGHNT, CDR2 YYREEE (reference sequence). V was trimmed by 2 bases and J by 0 bases, leaving 9 bases between them. CDR3 length equals 15 residues.

The V call is TRBV9, the J call TRBJ1-1; D remains ambiguous. Germline CDR1 reads SGDLS; CDR2 reads YYNGEE. The ends were cut back, 0 bases at V and 7 bases at J, with 4 bases in the middle. CDR3 size: 11 residues. CDR3 sequence reads: CASSVGSEAFF. The CDR3 nucleotides read TGTGCCAGCAGCGTAGGCAGTGAAGCTTTCTTT. The entire variable domain, with the rest obtained from reference TRBV9 and TRBJ1-1, is as follows: DSGVTQTPKHLITATGQRVTLRCSPRSGDLSVYWYQQSLDQGLQFLIQYYNGEERAKGNILERFSAQQFPDLHSELNLSSLELGDSALYFCASSVGSEAFFGQGTRLTVV.

The V and J genes are TRBV28 and TRBJ1-5; D is undetermined. V was shortened by 6 bases and J by 3 bases, with 24 bases between the two germline ends. The germline V gene has CDR1 MDHEN and CDR2 SYDVKM. The CDR3 is made up of 18 amino acids. The CDR3 nucleotides are TGTGCCAGCAGCCTAACTATTCGATGGCTTGTTGACAATCAGCCCCAGCATTTT. Protein: CASSLTIRWLVDNQPQHF.

With respect to this clone: A read error may explain this, as a much larger clone is one base away. Other DNA sequences in this specimen translate into the identical CDR3. The rearrangement joins TRBV7-8 to TRBJ2-7; TRBD1 matches at 7 bases. Germline assignment: CDR1 SGHVS and CDR2 FQNEAQ. V lost 1 base to trimming and J lost 0 bases; unmatched junction nucleotides: 0. The CDR3 contains 14 residues. CDR3 DNA: TGTGCCAGCAGCTTAGGGGACAGCTCCTACGAGCAGTACTTC. Its translation: CASSLGDSSYEQYF.

CDR3 amino acids: CASSEQTYNEQFF. CDR3 sequence (DNA): TGTGCCAGCAGTGAACAGACTTACAATGAGCAGTTCTTC. The chain links TRBV6-5 to TRBJ2-1; no reliable D call. Germline CDR1 is MNHEY and CDR2 is SVGAGI. V dropped 5 bases and J dropped 4 bases, with 9 bases sitting between them. CDR3 length: 13 residues.